This TCR beta chain was identified during a study of T cell repertoires in cytomegalovirus infection. The study's findings and limits: It was HLA-C-restricted CMV-specific TCR beta clonotypes that dominated the response ex vivo.

TCRdb analysed the reads with MiXCR anew, one entry per CDR3 protein. The sample lists about 680,000 distinct CDR3 sequences; roughly 26% were seen once. The CDR3 loop spans 14 amino acids. Germline CDR1 is MDHEN and CDR2 is SYDVKM. V lost 5 bases to trimming and J lost 3 bases, with 12 bases between them. This clonotype was seen many times. Its specificity is not known. The receptor's source is a human donor in good health (CMV status not recorded). Some clones in this sample may be carry-over from other donors' samples. The gene calls are TRBV28 and TRBJ2-3; perhaps TRBD2 as D (6 bases). Sequenced: CD8+ T cells from PBMCs. In DNA, the CDR3 is TGTGCCAGCAGTAACGAGGGGAGGACAGATACGCAGTATTTT. Protein: CASSNEGRTDTQYF.